Presented here are 25 T cell receptor beta chains from one specimen sequenced in a study of blood T cell repertoires in COVID-19. Sequenced by immunoSEQ multiplex PCR; TCRdb stores in-frame clones only, minus some. Of a few hundred thousand clones in the sample, approximately 92% were seen once. Sequenced: PBMCs or T cells enriched from blood (not recorded which). All receptors come from a man between 18 and 29 years old who had recovered from COVID-19.

The CDR3 bases are TGTGCCAGTAGTATCGCAGCGGGAGGGCCGAACACCGGGGAGCTGTTTTTT. Translation: CASSIAAGGPNTGELFF. This chain joins TRBV19 and TRBJ2-2, with 10 bases that match TRBD2. Germline lookup yields CDR1 LNHDA and CDR2 SQIVND (reference sequence). The V gene end was trimmed by 3 bases and the J gene end by 0 bases; junction bases not matched to a gene: 4. The length of the CDR3 is 17 residues.

This chain joins TRBV28 and TRBJ2-7, with TRBD1 matching 7 bases. After removal of 10 bases from V and 0 bases from J, the junction contained 6 bases not matched to a gene. Germline assignment: CDR1 MDHEN and CDR2 SYDVKM. This CDR3 is built from 13 residues. Here the CDR3 reads CATSPGGSYEQYF. In DNA form, the CDR3 reads TGTGCCACTTCCCCAGGGGGCTCCTACGAGCAGTACTTC.

J is TRBJ1-1 and V is TRBV7-9, with D possibly being TRBD1 (6 bases). CDR1 is SEHNR and CDR2 is FQNEAQ in the germline V gene (reference sequence). Trimming pared 6 bases from V and 4 bases from J, leaving 24 bases between. This CDR3 spans 17 amino acids. The CDR3 is CASRPGTPRTGGTEAFF. CDR3 nucleotide sequence: TGTGCCAGCAGACCCGGGACACCTAGGACGGGTGGCACTGAAGCTTTCTTT. Combining the CDR3 with reference TRBV7-9 and TRBJ1-1 gives the whole variable domain DTGVSQNPRHKITKRGQNVTFRCDPISEHNRLYWYRQTLGQGPEFLTYFQNEAQLEKSRLLSDRFSAERPKGSFSTLEIQRTEQGDSAMYLCASRPGTPRTGGTEAFFGQGTRLTVV.

V and J are TRBV4-2 and TRBJ1-5, with 7 bases identical to TRBD1. The CDR3 extends over 16 amino acids. CDR1 is LGHNA, CDR2 YNFKEQ, per germline. The V gene end was trimmed by 0 bases and the J gene end by 7 bases; junction bases not matched to a gene: 9. CDR3 sequence (DNA): TGTGCCAGCAGCCAAGACATTGCAGGGGGTGGACAGCCCCAGCATTTT. Translating it yields CASSQDIAGGGQPQHF.

This rearrangement joins TRBV10-3 to TRBJ2-1; TRBD1 aligns across 7 bases. Germline values: CDR1 ENHRY, CDR2 SYGVKD. CDR3 size: 13 residues. With 10 bases clipped from V and 6 bases from J, the junction kept 9 bases outside the gene matches. Here the CDR3 reads CATNPGTVNEQFF. The CDR3 DNA sequence: TGTGCCACCAATCCCGGGACAGTCAATGAGCAGTTCTTC.

The CDR3 region is CASSLSSAASLKIYEQYF. In nucleotides, the CDR3 is TGTGCCAGCAGTTTATCCTCCGCAGCGTCGTTAAAGATCTACGAGCAGTACTTC. The V and J genes are TRBV27 and TRBJ2-7; no firm D call. The germline V gene encodes CDR1 MNHEY and CDR2 SMNVEV (reference sequence). The ends were cut back, 0 bases at V and 3 bases at J, with 21 bases in the middle. This CDR3 spans 18 amino acids.

The CDR3 loop reads CASRTGGAGTDTQYF. CDR3 sequence (DNA): TGTGCCAGCAGGACAGGGGGGGCAGGTACAGATACGCAGTATTTT. The V gene is TRBV11-2, the J gene TRBJ2-3, with 9 bases that match TRBD1. V lost 6 bases and J lost 3; bases outside the gene matches: 7. CDR3 length: 15 amino acids. CDR1 and CDR2 (germline): SGHAT, FQNNGV.

The chain is built from TRBV18 and TRBJ2-5; no firm D call. Trimming took off 4 bases at V and 5 bases at J, with 11 bases between the two ends. The CDR3 has 13 amino acids. From germline, CDR1 is KGHSH and CDR2 LQKENI. CDR3: CASSQNGPETQYF. The DNA of the CDR3 is TGTGCCAGCTCACAGAACGGTCCGGAGACCCAGTACTTC.

This rearrangement joins TRBV12-5 to TRBJ2-1, with 7 bases identical to TRBD2. V shed 6 bases, J shed 1 base, and the junction held 6 bases outside the gene matches. Looked up from germline, CDR1 is LGHNT and CDR2 is FRNRAP. The CDR3 loop spans 15 amino acids. The CDR3 coding sequence is TGTGCTAGTGGGGGAGGGCCGGTTTCCTACAATGAGCAGTTCTTC. Its protein product is CASGGGPVSYNEQFF.

The chain has TRBV6-5 and TRBJ1-4; tentative D call: TRBD1 (5 bases). CDR3 length equals 14 residues. Trimming pared 7 bases from V and 0 bases from J, leaving 9 bases between. CDR1 MNHEY and CDR2 SVGAGI come from the germline V gene. The CDR3 loop reads CASKTGATNEKLFF. CDR3 nucleotides: TGTGCCAGCAAGACGGGGGCAACTAATGAAAAACTGTTTTTT.

V is TRBV11-2 and J is TRBJ1-5; D remains unclear. V was trimmed by 4 bases and J by 4 bases, leaving 5 bases between them. The germline V gene has CDR1 SGHAT and CDR2 FQNNGV. The CDR3 runs 12 residues. CDR3 residues: CASSSQNQPQHF. CDR3 coding DNA: TGTGCCAGCAGCTCGCAGAATCAGCCCCAGCATTTT. Together with reference TRBV11-2 and TRBJ1-5, the CDR3 gives the full variable domain: EAGVAQSPRYKIIEKRQSVAFWCNPISGHATLYWYQQILGQGPKLLIQFQNNGVVDDSQLPKDRFSAERLKGVDSTLKIQPAKLEDSAVYLCASSSQNQPQHFGDGTRLSIL.

V gene TRBV18 combines with J gene TRBJ1-2; D is ambiguous. Germline-derived CDR1 and CDR2 are KGHSH and LQKENI. The CDR3 spans 13 residues. The V gene lost 7 bases and the J gene lost 7 bases, with 16 bases spanning the gap. The CDR3 is CASLPSADGGYTF. DNA of the CDR3: TGTGCCAGCTTACCGTCAGCGGACGGTGGCTACACCTTC.

This chain connects TRBV5-6 to TRBJ2-5; 10 nucleotides align to TRBD1. Germline loops: CDR1 SGHDT, CDR2 YYEEEE. The junction had 5 bases not matched to a gene; V was cut back by 5 bases and J by 4 bases. The CDR3 is 14 residues long. The CDR3 sequence is CASRETGGGETQYF. In DNA, the CDR3 is TGTGCCAGCAGAGAGACAGGGGGCGGAGAGACCCAGTACTTC.

The gene calls are TRBV7-9 and TRBJ1-6, with D maybe TRBD1 (5 bases). This CDR3 is built from 16 residues. Germline V gives CDR1 SEHNR, CDR2 FQNEAQ (reference sequence). Between the trimmed V and J ends, which lost 5 bases and 3 bases, there was a span of 14 bases. The CDR3 sequence is CASSPGGAGYNSPLHF. The CDR3 DNA reads as TGTGCCAGCAGCCCTGGCGGGGCAGGCTATAATTCACCCCTCCACTTT.

This clone came up once. The rearrangement links TRBV19 to TRBJ1-5, with 12 bases aligning to TRBD1. J lost 6 bases, V lost 3 bases, and 3 bases had no gene match. The CDR3 runs to 15 residues. Germline CDR1 LNHDA, CDR2 SQIVND (reference sequence). The CDR3 sequence is CASSIRDRGPQPQHF. CDR3 DNA sequence: TGTGCCAGTAGTATCCGGGACAGGGGGCCTCAGCCCCAGCATTTT.

This chain connects TRBV6-5 to TRBJ1-3; D perhaps matches TRBD1 (5 bases). V gave up 6 bases and J gave up 0 bases, with 12 bases separating them. CDR3 size: 15 residues. Per germline, CDR1 MNHEY and CDR2 SVGAGI. The CDR3 sequence: CASRDTLYSGNTIYF. The CDR3 region has the DNA TGTGCCAGCAGGGACACCTTGTACTCTGGAAACACCATATATTTT.

The genes are TRBV7-2 and TRBJ2-6; D unclear. Trimming took 1 base from V and 10 from J, leaving 11 bases between them. The CDR3 extends over 14 amino acids. The germline V gene encodes CDR1 SGHTA and CDR2 FQGNSA. Here the CDR3 reads CASSLDSGRNVLTF. The CDR3 bases are TGTGCCAGCAGCTTAGATTCTGGCCGTAACGTCCTGACTTTC.

CDR3 bases: TGTGCCAGTAGTCGGACAGGGGACGGGGAGCTGTTTTTT. Its translation: CASSRTGDGELFF. The J gene is TRBJ2-2, the V gene TRBV19; 9 bases line up with TRBD1. Germline trimming cut 5 bases from V and 7 bases from J; bases unmatched to any gene: 2. CDR3 length equals 13 residues. Per the germline V gene, CDR1 is LNHDA and CDR2 is SQIVND (reference sequence).

The rearrangement joins TRBV5-1 to TRBJ2-3; D perhaps matches TRBD1 (5 bases). This CDR3 contains 11 residues. The germline V and J ends were trimmed by 1 base and 10 bases, with 7 bases remaining between them. The germline CDR1 and CDR2 sequences are SGHRS and YFSETQ. In DNA, the CDR3 is TGCGCCAGCAGCTTGCAAGGGGCGCAGTATTTT. This gives the protein CASSLQGAQYF.

This chain connects TRBV5-1 to TRBJ2-7, with TRBD2 matching over 9 bases. The J segment lost 2 bases and the V segment lost 4 bases, leaving 7 bases of the junction unmatched. The CDR3 is made up of 15 amino acids. The germline V gene has CDR1 SGHRS and CDR2 YFSETQ. CDR3 in amino acids: CASSPGVAGAYEQYF. As DNA, the CDR3 is TGCGCCAGCAGCCCAGGAGTAGCGGGGGCCTACGAGCAGTACTTC. The full variable domain, with the rest looked up from reference TRBV5-1 and TRBJ2-7, is KAGVTQTPRYLIKTRGQQVTLSCSPISGHRSVSWYQQTPGQGLQFLFEYFSETQRNKGNFPGRFSGRQFSNSRSEMNVSTLELGDSALYLCASSPGVAGAYEQYFGPGTRLTVT.

The CDR3 coding sequence is TGTGCCTATCGACAGCCGAACTATGGCTACACCTTC. This sequence encodes CAYRQPNYGYTF. The chain uses TRBV2 and TRBJ1-2, with D perhaps matching TRBD1 (5 bases). This CDR3 region has 12 residues. The V end lost 11 bases, the J end lost 2 bases, and 12 bases lay between the germline ends. Germline V gives CDR1 SNHLY, CDR2 FYNNEI.

This rearrangement joins TRBV20-1 to TRBJ1-2, with D possibly TRBD1 on 6 matching bases. CDR3 length: 13 residues. The germline V gene encodes CDR1 DFQATT and CDR2 SNEGSKA (reference sequence). Trimming took off 3 bases at V and 4 bases at J, with 12 bases between the two ends. The DNA for the CDR3 is TGCAGTGCTAGTCTCAGGGGTGGCTATGGCTACACCTTC. Protein sequence: CSASLRGGYGYTF.

This chain uses TRBV10-3 with TRBJ1-1; no clear D gene. Germline CDR1 ENHRY, CDR2 SYGVKD. This CDR3 region has 16 residues. The ends were cut back, 1 base at V and 0 bases at J, with 12 bases in the middle. The CDR3 nucleotides are TGTGCCATCAGTGAGTATGGTGCAGATATGAACACTGAAGCTTTCTTT. Translation gives CAISEYGADMNTEAFF.

This chain uses TRBV28 with TRBJ1-5; the match to TRBD1 covers 10 bases. CDR1 and CDR2 from the germline V gene are MDHEN and SYDVKM. The V gene end was trimmed by 7 bases and the J gene end by 7 bases; junction bases not matched to a gene: 10. The CDR3 consists of 15 residues. The CDR3 region is CASTYPGTGVQPQHF. The DNA of the CDR3 is TGTGCCAGCACCTACCCAGGGACAGGGGTGCAGCCCCAGCATTTT. Looking up the rest from reference TRBV28 and TRBJ1-5 gives the full variable domain: DVKVTQSSRYLVKRTGEKVFLECVQDMDHENMFWYRQDPGLGLRLIYFSYDVKMKEKGDIPEGYSVSREKKERFSLILESASTNQTSMYLCASTYPGTGVQPQHFGDGTRLSIL.

The chain uses TRBV7-8 and TRBJ2-3; 7 nucleotides align to TRBD1. Germline CDR1 reads SGHVS; CDR2 reads FQNEAQ. CDR3 length: 14 residues. Trimming removed 5 bases from V and 2 bases from J; junction bases left unmatched: 4. The CDR3: CASSPTGITDTQYF. The CDR3 bases are TGTGCCAGCAGCCCGACAGGGATCACAGATACGCAGTATTTT.